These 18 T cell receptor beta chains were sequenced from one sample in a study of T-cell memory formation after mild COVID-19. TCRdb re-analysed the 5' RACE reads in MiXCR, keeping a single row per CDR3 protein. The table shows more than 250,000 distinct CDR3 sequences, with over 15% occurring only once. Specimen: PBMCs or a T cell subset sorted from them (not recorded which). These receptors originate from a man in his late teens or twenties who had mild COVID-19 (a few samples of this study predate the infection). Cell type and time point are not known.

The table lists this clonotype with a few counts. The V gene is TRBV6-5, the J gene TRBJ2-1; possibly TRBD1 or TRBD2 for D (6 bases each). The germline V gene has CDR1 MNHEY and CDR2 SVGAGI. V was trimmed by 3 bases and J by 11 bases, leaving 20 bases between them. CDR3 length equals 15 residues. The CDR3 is CASSYGLSGGPQQFF. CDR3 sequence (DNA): TGTGCCAGCAGTTATGGTCTTTCTGGGGGGCCTCAGCAGTTCTTC.

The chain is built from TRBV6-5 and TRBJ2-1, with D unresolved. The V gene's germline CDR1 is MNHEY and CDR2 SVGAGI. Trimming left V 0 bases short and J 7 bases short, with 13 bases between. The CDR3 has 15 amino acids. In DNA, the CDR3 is TGTGCCAGCAGTTACTCTATTACTGGGGTGAATGAGCAGTTCTTC. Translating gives CASSYSITGVNEQFF.

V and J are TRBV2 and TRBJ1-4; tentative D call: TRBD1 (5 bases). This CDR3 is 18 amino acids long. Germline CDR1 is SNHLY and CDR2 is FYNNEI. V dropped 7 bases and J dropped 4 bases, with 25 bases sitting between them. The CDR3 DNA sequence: TGTGCCAGCAATTTAGAGACAGTCGATCTTCAAAATAATGAAAAACTGTTTTTT. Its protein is CASNLETVDLQNNEKLFF.

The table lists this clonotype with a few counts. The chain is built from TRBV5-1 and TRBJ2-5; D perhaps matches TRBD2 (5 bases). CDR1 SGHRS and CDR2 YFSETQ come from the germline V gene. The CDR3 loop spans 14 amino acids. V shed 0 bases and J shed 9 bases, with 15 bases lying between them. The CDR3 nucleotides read TGCGCCAGCAGCTTGGGCTATCTGGACGGGGCCCAGTACTTC. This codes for CASSLGYLDGAQYF.

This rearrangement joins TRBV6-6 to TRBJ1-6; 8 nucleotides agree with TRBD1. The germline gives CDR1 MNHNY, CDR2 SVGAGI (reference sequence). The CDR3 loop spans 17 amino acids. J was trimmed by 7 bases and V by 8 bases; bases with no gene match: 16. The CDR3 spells CASGPPRTGGYNSPLHF. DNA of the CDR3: TGTGCCAGCGGCCCACCCCGTACAGGGGGTTACAATTCACCCCTCCACTTT.

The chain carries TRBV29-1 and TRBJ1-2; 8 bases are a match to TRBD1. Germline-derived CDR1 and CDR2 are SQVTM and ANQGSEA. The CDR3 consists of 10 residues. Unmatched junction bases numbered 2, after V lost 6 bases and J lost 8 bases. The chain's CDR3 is CSVTGEGYTF. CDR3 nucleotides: TGCAGCGTGACAGGGGAGGGCTACACCTTC.

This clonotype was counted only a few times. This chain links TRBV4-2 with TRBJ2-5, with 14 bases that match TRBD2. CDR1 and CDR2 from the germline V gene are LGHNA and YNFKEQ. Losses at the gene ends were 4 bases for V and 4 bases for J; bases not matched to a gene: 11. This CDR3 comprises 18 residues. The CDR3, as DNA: TGTGCCAGCAGCCCCGGGACTAGCGGGGGAGGGGCTCGAGAGACCCAGTACTTC. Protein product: CASSPGTSGGGARETQYF.

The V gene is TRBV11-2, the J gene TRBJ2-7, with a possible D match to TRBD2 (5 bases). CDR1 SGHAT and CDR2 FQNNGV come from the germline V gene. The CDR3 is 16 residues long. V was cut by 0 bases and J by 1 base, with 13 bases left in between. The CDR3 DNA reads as TGTGCCAGCAGCTTAGATCGGCGGGTTCGGTCCTACGAGCAGTACTTC. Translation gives CASSLDRRVRSYEQYF.

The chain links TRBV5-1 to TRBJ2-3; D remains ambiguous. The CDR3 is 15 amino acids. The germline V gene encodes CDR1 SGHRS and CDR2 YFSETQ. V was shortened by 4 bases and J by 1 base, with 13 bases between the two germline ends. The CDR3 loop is CASSLVISGTDTQYF. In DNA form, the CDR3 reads TGCGCCAGCAGCCTGGTAATATCCGGCACAGATACGCAGTATTTT.

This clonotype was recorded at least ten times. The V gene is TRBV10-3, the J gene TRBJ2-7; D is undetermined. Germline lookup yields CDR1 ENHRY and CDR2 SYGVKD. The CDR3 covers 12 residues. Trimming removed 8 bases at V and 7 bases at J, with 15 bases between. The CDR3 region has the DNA TGTGCCATCGCAGGTGACGCTGGGGAGCAGTACGTC. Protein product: CAIAGDAGEQYV.

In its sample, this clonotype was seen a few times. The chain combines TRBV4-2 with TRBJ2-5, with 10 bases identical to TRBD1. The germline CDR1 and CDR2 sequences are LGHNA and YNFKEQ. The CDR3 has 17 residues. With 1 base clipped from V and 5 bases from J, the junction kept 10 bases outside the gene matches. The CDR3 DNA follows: TGTGCCAGCAGCCAAGTAACGGGACAGGGGATTTCGGAGACCCAGTACTTC. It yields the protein CASSQVTGQGISETQYF.

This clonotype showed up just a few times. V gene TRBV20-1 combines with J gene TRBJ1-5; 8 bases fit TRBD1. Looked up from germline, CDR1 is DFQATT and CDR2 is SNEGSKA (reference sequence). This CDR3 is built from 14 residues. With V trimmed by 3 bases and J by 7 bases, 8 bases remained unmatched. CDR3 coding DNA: TGCAGTGCTAGGCCAGGACAGGGAAAACAGCCCCAGCATTTT. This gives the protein CSARPGQGKQPQHF.

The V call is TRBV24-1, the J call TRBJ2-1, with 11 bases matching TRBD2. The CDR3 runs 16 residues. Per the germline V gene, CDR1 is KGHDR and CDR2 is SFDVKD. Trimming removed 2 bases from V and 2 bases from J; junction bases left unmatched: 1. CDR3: CATSDSLAGAYNEQFF. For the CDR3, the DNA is TGTGCCACCAGTGATTCACTAGCGGGAGCCTACAATGAGCAGTTCTTC.

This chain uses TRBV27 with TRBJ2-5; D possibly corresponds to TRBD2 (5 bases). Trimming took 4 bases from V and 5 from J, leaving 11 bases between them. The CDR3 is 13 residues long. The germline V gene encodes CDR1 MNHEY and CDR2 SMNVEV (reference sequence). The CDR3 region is CASSSRVRETQYF. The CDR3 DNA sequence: TGTGCCAGCAGTTCGCGGGTAAGGGAGACCCAGTACTTC.

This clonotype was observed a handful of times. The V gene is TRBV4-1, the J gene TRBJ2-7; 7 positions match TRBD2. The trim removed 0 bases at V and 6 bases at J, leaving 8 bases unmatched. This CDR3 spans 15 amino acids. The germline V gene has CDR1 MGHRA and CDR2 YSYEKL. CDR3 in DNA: TGCGCCAGCAGCCAAGATCTGCGGGGGAGGGCCGAGCAGTACTTC. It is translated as CASSQDLRGRAEQYF.

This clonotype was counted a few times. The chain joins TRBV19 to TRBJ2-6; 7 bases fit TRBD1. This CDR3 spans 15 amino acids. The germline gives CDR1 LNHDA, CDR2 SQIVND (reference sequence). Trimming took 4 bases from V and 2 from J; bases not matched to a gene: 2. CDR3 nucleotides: TGTGCCAGTAGTACCACAGGGGCTGGGGCCAACGTCCTGACTTTC. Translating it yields CASSTTGAGANVLTF.

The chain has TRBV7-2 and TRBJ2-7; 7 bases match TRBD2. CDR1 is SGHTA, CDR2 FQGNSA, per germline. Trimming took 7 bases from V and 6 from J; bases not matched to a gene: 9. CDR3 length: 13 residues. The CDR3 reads CASIRGDLCEQYV. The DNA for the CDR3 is TGTGCCAGCATCCGGGGGGACCTCTGCGAGCAGTACGTC.

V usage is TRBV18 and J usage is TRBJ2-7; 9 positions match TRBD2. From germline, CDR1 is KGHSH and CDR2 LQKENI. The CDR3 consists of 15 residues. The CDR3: CASSPPGTSLLGFRV. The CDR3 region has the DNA TGTGCCAGCTCACCCCCCGGGACTAGCCTGCTCGGCTTTCGCGTC.